What follows are 26 T cell receptor beta chains derived from one specimen sequenced in a study of blood T cell repertoires in COVID-19. Some clones are missing from TCRdb's copy, which holds only in-frame ones; the method was immunoSEQ multiplex PCR. The table shows some 20,000 clones, with approximately 78% occurring only once. Sequencing input: peripheral blood. These receptors originate from a man aged 55-75 years with acute or convalescent COVID-19.

V usage is TRBV19 and J usage is TRBJ1-5, with a possible D match to TRBD1 (6 bases). The germline V gene has CDR1 LNHDA and CDR2 SQIVND (reference sequence). V was cut by 3 bases and J by 3 bases, with 12 bases left in between. The CDR3 runs to 15 residues. CDR3 nucleotides: TGTGCCAGTAGTATCCTTACAGGGACCAATCAGCCCCAGCATTTT. It translates to CASSILTGTNQPQHF.

Turning to this clone: A read error may explain this, as a much larger clone is one base away. The genes are TRBV5-4 and TRBJ2-5; D might be TRBD1 (6 bases). CDR1 is SGHNT and CDR2 is YYREEE in the germline V gene (reference sequence). Trimming removed 5 bases at V and 5 bases at J, with 22 bases between. CDR3 length equals 16 residues. This CDR3 reads CASSSLSGDAWETQYF. The CDR3 DNA reads TGTGCCAGCAGTTCCCTCTCAGGGGACGCGTGGGAGACCCAGTACTTC.

The rearrangement uses TRBV6-6 and TRBJ2-1, with D tentatively TRBD2 (6 bases). V shed 7 bases and J shed 0 bases, with 10 bases lying between them. The CDR3 is made up of 14 amino acids. Germline V lookup: CDR1 MNHNY, CDR2 SVGAGI (reference sequence). Here the CDR3 DNA reads TGTGCCAGCACCCCCGGGGGCTCCTACAATGAGCAGTTCTTC. The encoded protein is CASTPGGSYNEQFF.

This sequence joins TRBV5-1 and TRBJ2-3; 9 bases map to TRBD1. The trim removed 1 base at V and 6 bases at J, leaving 6 bases unmatched. Germline V gene sequence: CDR1 SGHRS, CDR2 YFSETQ. The CDR3 loop spans 15 amino acids. This CDR3 is CASSLTGTGWDTQYF. CDR3 bases: TGCGCCAGCAGCTTGACCGGGACAGGGTGGGATACGCAGTATTTT.

V gene TRBV7-3 combines with J gene TRBJ2-6, with TRBD2 matching 7 bases. The germline gives CDR1 SGHTA, CDR2 FQGTGA. The CDR3 extends over 15 amino acids. The ends lost 4 bases at V and 4 bases at J; junction bases unmatched: 4. CDR3 DNA sequence: TGTGCCAGCAGCTCGGGCGGGAGAGGGGCCAACGTCCTGACTTTC. Amino acid sequence: CASSSGGRGANVLTF.

This clone appeared once. The V call is TRBV28, the J call TRBJ2-7; 7 positions agree with TRBD1. V lost 8 bases, J lost 0 bases, and 7 bases stayed unmatched. This CDR3 has 14 amino acids. Germline CDR1 MDHEN, CDR2 SYDVKM. The CDR3 DNA follows: TGTGCCAGCCACCCGGGACAGTTCTCCTACGAGCAGTACTTC. It is translated as CASHPGQFSYEQYF.

J is TRBJ2-7 and V is TRBV11-2; D uncertain. CDR3 length: 14 amino acids. CDR1 and CDR2 (germline): SGHAT, FQNNGV. The V gene lost 1 base and the J gene lost 7 bases, with 14 bases spanning the gap. CDR3: CASSLGDRVGEQYF. The CDR3 nucleotides are TGTGCCAGCAGCTTAGGAGACCGGGTGGGTGAGCAGTACTTC.

The chain recombines TRBV5-1 with TRBJ1-5; 10 bases line up with TRBD1. This CDR3 has 20 amino acids. Germline V gene data show CDR1 as SGHRS and CDR2 as YFSETQ. Germline trimming cut 1 base from V and 0 bases from J; bases unmatched to any gene: 13. CDR3 protein: CASSLLGQGRENHSNQPQHF. CDR3 DNA: TGCGCCAGCAGCTTGTTGGGACAGGGGCGGGAGAATCATAGCAATCAGCCCCAGCATTTT.

The chain is built from TRBV5-1 and TRBJ2-1; TRBD2 matches at 9 bases. CDR3 length: 15 residues. Trimming at V came to 0 bases and at J to 6 bases, leaving 4 bases not matched to a gene. Per germline, CDR1 SGHRS and CDR2 YFSETQ. The CDR3 DNA sequence: TGCGCCAGCAGCTTGGAAGCACTAGCGGGCAATGAGCAGTTCTTC. Translation gives CASSLEALAGNEQFF.

The chain uses TRBV18 and TRBJ1-1, with D unresolved. CDR1 KGHSH and CDR2 LQKENI come from the germline V gene. The V end was cut by 2 bases, the J end by 1 base, with 8 bases between. CDR3 size: 14 residues. Here the CDR3 DNA reads TGTGCCAGCTCACCAGATCGGTCGAACACTGAAGCTTTCTTT. It codes for CASSPDRSNTEAFF.

The V call is TRBV19, the J call TRBJ1-1; D is possibly TRBD1 (6 bases). The CDR3 totals 13 residues. Germline assignment: CDR1 LNHDA and CDR2 SQIVND (reference sequence). Trimming stripped 5 bases from V and 2 bases from J, with 9 bases between. In nucleotides, the CDR3 is TGTGCCAGTAGTTACAGGGAAAACACTGAAGCTTTCTTT. This sequence encodes CASSYRENTEAFF.

J is TRBJ1-5 and V is TRBV6-6, with 7 bases aligning to TRBD1. Germline loops: CDR1 MNHNY, CDR2 SVGAGI (reference sequence). Unmatched junction bases numbered 4, after V lost 0 bases and J lost 2 bases. This CDR3 has 16 residues. CDR3 amino acids: CASSYSNRGGNQPQHF. CDR3 coding DNA: TGTGCCAGCAGTTACTCCAACAGGGGTGGCAATCAGCCCCAGCATTTT.

The chain is built from TRBV4-1 and TRBJ1-6, with 9 bases matching TRBD1. The germline gives CDR1 MGHRA, CDR2 YSYEKL. V shed 4 bases and J 8 bases; nucleotides not matched to a gene: 6. This CDR3 has 15 amino acids. The CDR3 is CASSPTGGADSPLHF. DNA of the CDR3: TGCGCCAGCAGCCCCACAGGGGGCGCGGATTCACCCCTCCACTTT.

The V gene is TRBV10-3, the J gene TRBJ2-5; 13 bases match TRBD2. The CDR3 has 14 residues. V shed 6 bases, J shed 2 bases, and the junction held 0 bases outside the gene matches. CDR1 ENHRY and CDR2 SYGVKD come from the germline V gene. CDR3 DNA: TGTGCCATCAGGGGACTAGCGGGGCAAGAGACCCAGTACTTC. This codes for CAIRGLAGQETQYF.

The chain employs TRBV6-5 and TRBJ1-2; TRBD1 matches at 9 bases. This CDR3 is 15 amino acids long. V shed 6 bases, J shed 2 bases, and the junction held 7 bases outside the gene matches. Germline loops: CDR1 MNHEY, CDR2 SVGAGI. CDR3 amino acids: CASRNTGTGNYGYTF. CDR3 DNA: TGTGCCAGCAGGAACACCGGGACAGGGAACTATGGCTACACCTTC.

To note about this clone: A junction end diverges from the germline sequence, so it may reflect a read error. This chain uses TRBV5-1 with TRBJ2-1; D unclear. The CDR3 contains 11 residues. Germline V CDR1 and CDR2: SGHRS, YFSETQ. DNA for the CDR3: TGCGCCAGCAGCGATTACAGTGAGCAGTTCTTC. This codes for CASSDYSEQFF.

CDR3 sequence reads: CASSVTGGVQYF. The CDR3 DNA is TGTGCCAGCAGCGTGACAGGGGGCGTGCAGTATTTT. The genes are TRBV7-3 and TRBJ2-3, with 10 bases aligning to TRBD1. Germline CDR1 and CDR2: SGHTA and FQGTGA. The CDR3 loop spans 12 amino acids. J lost 11 bases, V lost 5 bases, and 4 bases had no gene match.

This chain connects TRBV13 to TRBJ2-6; D remains ambiguous. The CDR3 loop spans 15 amino acids. V was clipped by 0 bases and J by 8 bases, with 11 bases between them. CDR1 and CDR2 (germline): PRHDT, FYEKMQ (reference sequence). CDR3: CASSLGPTAPNVLTF. CDR3 nucleotide sequence: TGTGCCAGCAGCTTAGGTCCTACCGCCCCCAACGTCCTGACTTTC.

This chain uses TRBV7-2 with TRBJ2-3, with D perhaps matching TRBD2 (5 bases). Trimming removed 3 bases at V and 2 bases at J, with 9 bases between. The CDR3 sequence is 14 residues long. Germline lookup yields CDR1 SGHTA and CDR2 FQGNSA. CDR3 nucleotides: TGTGCCAGCAGCTTCGGACTGAACACAGATACGCAGTATTTT. This sequence encodes CASSFGLNTDTQYF.

The gene calls are TRBV5-1 and TRBJ2-7, with D maybe TRBD1 (5 bases). Germline loops: CDR1 SGHRS, CDR2 YFSETQ. Trimming left V 3 bases short and J 1 base short, with 17 bases between. This CDR3 has 16 amino acids. CDR3 nucleotide sequence: TGCGCCAGCAGCTACAGTACAGGCGTGAATTCCTACGAGCAGTACTTC. This translates into CASSYSTGVNSYEQYF.

This clone has just a few counts. This chain links TRBV4-2 with TRBJ1-5; D ambiguous. CDR1 is LGHNA, CDR2 YNFKEQ, per germline. Trimming removed 1 base at V and 2 bases at J, with 15 bases between. This CDR3 is 17 amino acids long. CDR3 DNA: TGTGCCAGCAGCCAAGGTTGGGCGGGGTATGGCAATCAGCCCCAGCATTTT. Residues: CASSQGWAGYGNQPQHF.

The chain links TRBV19 to TRBJ2-7, with 10 positions matching TRBD1. The length of the CDR3 is 14 residues. Trimming at V came to 5 bases and at J to 2 bases, leaving 3 bases not matched to a gene. Germline CDR1 reads LNHDA; CDR2 reads SQIVND (reference sequence). CDR3 amino acids: CASSETGGTYEQYF. DNA for the CDR3: TGTGCCAGTAGTGAGACAGGGGGCACCTACGAGCAGTACTTC.

The rearrangement links TRBV9 to TRBJ1-6, with D uncertain. Germline assignment: CDR1 SGDLS and CDR2 YYNGEE. This CDR3 is built from 13 residues. V gave up 4 bases and J gave up 8 bases, with 10 bases separating them. The CDR3 spells CASSTRRDSPLHF. CDR3 nucleotide sequence: TGTGCCAGCAGCACCAGACGGGATTCACCCCTCCACTTT.

The V and J genes are TRBV4-1 and TRBJ2-6, with D possibly being TRBD2 (6 bases). Germline V gene sequence: CDR1 MGHRA, CDR2 YSYEKL. Trimming removed 6 bases at V and 0 bases at J, with 21 bases between. This CDR3 spans 19 amino acids. This CDR3 reads CASRPSILGGDSGANVLTF. In DNA, the CDR3 is TGCGCCAGCAGACCTTCCATCTTGGGGGGAGACTCTGGGGCCAACGTCCTGACTTTC.

This sequence joins TRBV12-5 and TRBJ1-1; 8 positions match TRBD1. The germline gives CDR1 LGHNT, CDR2 FRNRAP. Germline trimming cut 9 bases from V and 4 bases from J; bases unmatched to any gene: 4. The CDR3 covers 12 residues. The CDR3 DNA reads as TGTGCTAGACCACAGGGGGGCACTGAAGCTTTCTTT. The encoded protein is CARPQGGTEAFF.

The chain carries TRBV2 and TRBJ2-5, with D possibly being TRBD2 (7 bases). V was pared by 8 bases and J by 5 bases, with 12 bases between. This CDR3 has 12 amino acids. Per germline, CDR1 SNHLY and CDR2 FYNNEI. The CDR3 loop is CASWGGLETQYF. DNA of the CDR3: TGTGCCAGCTGGGGGGGGCTGGAGACCCAGTACTTC. The full variable domain, in which reference TRBV2 and TRBJ2-5 provide the parts outside the CDR3, is EPEVTQTPSHQVTQMGQEVILRCVPISNHLYFYWYRQILGQKVEFLVSFYNNEISEKSEIFDDQFSVERPDGSNFTLKIRSTKLEDSAMYFCASWGGLETQYFGPGTRLLVL.